The 3 T cell receptor beta chains listed next were all sequenced from one sample in a study of blood T cell repertoires in COVID-19. TCRdb keeps only in-frame clones here, not all; method: immunoSEQ multiplex PCR. The data show hundreds of thousands of clones, with 85% to 90% seen just once and 3.5% to 5% held by the top ten. Sequencing input: peripheral blood. These TCRs come from a man in his forties or fifties with acute or convalescent COVID-19.

The chain is built from TRBV6-6 and TRBJ2-3; 9 nucleotides line up with TRBD2. Per the germline V gene, CDR1 is MNHNY and CDR2 is SVGAGI (reference sequence). Trimming removed 4 bases from V and 2 bases from J; junction bases left unmatched: 4. This CDR3 is built from 15 residues. The CDR3 is CASSSGTSYTDTQYF. The CDR3, as DNA: TGTGCCAGCAGTTCCGGGACTAGCTACACAGATACGCAGTATTTT.

The chain couples TRBV3-1 (or the pseudogene TRBV3-2) to TRBJ2-1; D is possibly TRBD1 (5 bases). The V gene lost 4 bases and the J gene lost 3 bases, with 10 bases spanning the gap. This CDR3 spans 14 amino acids. CDR1 is LGHDT, CDR2 YNNKEL, per germline (reference sequence). The CDR3 sequence is CASSRAQVYNEQFF. The CDR3 coding sequence is TGTGCCAGCAGCCGAGCACAGGTCTACAATGAGCAGTTCTTC.

This clone has just a few counts. V is TRBV10-3 and J is TRBJ2-3, with a weak D call TRBD1 (5 bases). CDR3 length: 13 residues. V was clipped by 8 bases and J by 0 bases, with 9 bases between them. Germline V gives CDR1 ENHRY, CDR2 SYGVKD. CDR3 in DNA: TGTGCCATCGGGGCGGCTAGCACAGATACGCAGTATTTT. This sequence encodes CAIGAASTDTQYF.